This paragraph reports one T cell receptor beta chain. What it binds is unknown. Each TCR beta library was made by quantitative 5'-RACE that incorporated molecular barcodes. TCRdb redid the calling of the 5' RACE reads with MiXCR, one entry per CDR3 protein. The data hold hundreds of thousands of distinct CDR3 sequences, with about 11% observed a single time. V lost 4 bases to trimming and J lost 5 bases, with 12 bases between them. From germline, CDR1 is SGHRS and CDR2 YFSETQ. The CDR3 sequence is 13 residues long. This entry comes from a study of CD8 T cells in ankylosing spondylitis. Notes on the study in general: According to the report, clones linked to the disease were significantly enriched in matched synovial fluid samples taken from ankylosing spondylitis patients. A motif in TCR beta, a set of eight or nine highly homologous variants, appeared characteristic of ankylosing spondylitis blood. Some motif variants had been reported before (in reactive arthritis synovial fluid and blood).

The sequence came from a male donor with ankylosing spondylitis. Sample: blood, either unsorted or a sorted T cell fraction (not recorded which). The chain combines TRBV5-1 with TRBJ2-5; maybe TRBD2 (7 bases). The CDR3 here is CASSGGAGETQYF. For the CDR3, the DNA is TGCGCCAGCAGCGGGGGGGCCGGTGAGACCCAGTACTTC.